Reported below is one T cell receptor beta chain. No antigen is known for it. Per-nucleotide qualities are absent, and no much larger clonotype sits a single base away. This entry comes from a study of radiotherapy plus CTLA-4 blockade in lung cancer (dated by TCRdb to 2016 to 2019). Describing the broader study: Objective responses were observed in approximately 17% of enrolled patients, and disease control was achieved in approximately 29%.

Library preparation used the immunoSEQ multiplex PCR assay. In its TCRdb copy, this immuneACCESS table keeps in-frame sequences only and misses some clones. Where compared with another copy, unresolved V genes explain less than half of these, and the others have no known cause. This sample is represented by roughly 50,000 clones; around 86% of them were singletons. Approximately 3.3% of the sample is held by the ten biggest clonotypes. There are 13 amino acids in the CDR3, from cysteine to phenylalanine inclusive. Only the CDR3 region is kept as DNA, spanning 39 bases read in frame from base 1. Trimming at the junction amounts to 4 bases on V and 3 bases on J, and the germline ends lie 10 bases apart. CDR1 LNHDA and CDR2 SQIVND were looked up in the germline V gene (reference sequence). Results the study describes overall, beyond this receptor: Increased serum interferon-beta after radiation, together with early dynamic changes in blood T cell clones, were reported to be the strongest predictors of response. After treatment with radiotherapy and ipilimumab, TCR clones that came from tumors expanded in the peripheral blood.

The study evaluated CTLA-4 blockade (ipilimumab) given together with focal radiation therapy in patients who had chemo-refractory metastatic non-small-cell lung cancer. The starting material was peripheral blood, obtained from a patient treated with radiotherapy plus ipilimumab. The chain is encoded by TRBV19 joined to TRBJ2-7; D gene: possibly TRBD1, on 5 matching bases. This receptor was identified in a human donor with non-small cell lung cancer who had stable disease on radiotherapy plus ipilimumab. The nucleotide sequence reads TGTGCCAGTAGTACTCTGACAGACTACGAGCAGTACTTC. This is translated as CASSTLTDYEQYF. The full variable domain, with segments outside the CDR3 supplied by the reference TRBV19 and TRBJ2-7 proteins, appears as DGGITQSPKYLFRKEGQNVTLSCEQNLNHDAMYWYRQDPGQGLRLIYYSQIVNDFQKGDIAEGYSVSREKKESFPLTVTSAQKNPTAFYLCASSTLTDYEQYFGPGTRLTVT.